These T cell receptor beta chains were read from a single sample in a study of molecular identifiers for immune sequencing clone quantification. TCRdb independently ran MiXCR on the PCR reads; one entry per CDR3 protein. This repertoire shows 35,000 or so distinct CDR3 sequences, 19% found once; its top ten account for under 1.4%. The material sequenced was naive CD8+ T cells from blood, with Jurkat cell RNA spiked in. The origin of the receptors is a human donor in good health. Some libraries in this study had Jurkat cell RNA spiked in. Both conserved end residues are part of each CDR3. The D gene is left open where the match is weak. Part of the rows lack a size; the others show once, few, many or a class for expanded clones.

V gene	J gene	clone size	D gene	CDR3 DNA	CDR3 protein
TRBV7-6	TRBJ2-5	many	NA	TGTGCCAGCAGCTTAGCGCCGGACAGTCGAGAGACCCAGTACTTC	CASSLAPDSRETQYF
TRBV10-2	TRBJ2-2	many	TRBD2	TGCGCCAGCAGTGTTAGCGGGAACGGGATGGAGCTGTTTTTT	CASSVSGNGMELFF
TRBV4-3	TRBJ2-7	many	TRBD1	TGCGCCAGCAGCCAGGACAGGGTTTACGAGCAGTACTTC	CASSQDRVYEQYF
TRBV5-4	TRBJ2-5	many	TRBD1	TGTGCCAGCAGCCCGACAGGGGAAGAGACCCAGTACTTC	CASSPTGEETQYF
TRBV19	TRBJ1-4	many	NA	TGTGCCAGTAGCCCCGTACCGGGACAAGGACTGTTTTTT	CASSPVPGQGLFF
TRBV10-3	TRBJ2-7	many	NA	TGTGCCATCAGTGGCGGTGTCCCGGGCGAGCAGTACTTC	CAISGGVPGEQYF
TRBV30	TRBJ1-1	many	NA	TGTGCCTGGAGTGTACTGGGGAACACTGAAGCTTTCTTT	CAWSVLGNTEAFF
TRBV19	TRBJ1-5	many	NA	TGTGCCAGTAGGGAGGGCGGGCGGCCCCAGCATTTT	CASREGGRPQHF
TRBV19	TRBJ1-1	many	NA	TGTGCCTCTCGAGTGGGGACTGAAGCTTTCTTT	CASRVGTEAFF
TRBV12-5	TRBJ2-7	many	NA	TGTGCTAGTGGTTTGCAGGGTGTTTACGAGCAGTACTTC	CASGLQGVYEQYF
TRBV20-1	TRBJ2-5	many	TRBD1	TGCAGTGCTCAACGGGGACAGGGGGCTCGTGAGACCCAGTACTTC	CSAQRGQGARETQYF
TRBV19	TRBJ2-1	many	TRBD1	TGTGCCAGTAGTCCCTGGGACAGGGGGATTGGTGAGCAGTTCTTC	CASSPWDRGIGEQFF
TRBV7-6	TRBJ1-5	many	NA	TGTGCCAGCAGCTTAGCTGGGGGTAGCAATCAGCCCCAGCATTTT	CASSLAGGSNQPQHF
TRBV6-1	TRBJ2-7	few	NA	TGTGCCAGCAGCCCTGGGGCCTCCCCGGGCTACGAGCAGTACTTC	CASSPGASPGYEQYF
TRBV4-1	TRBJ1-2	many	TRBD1	TGCGCCAGCAGCCTAATTGTCACGGGACAGCAGTATGGCTACACCTTC	CASSLIVTGQQYGYTF
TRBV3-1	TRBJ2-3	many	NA	TGTGCCAGCAGCCAAGTCAGCGCGGGCATCACAGATACGCAGTATTTT	CASSQVSAGITDTQYF
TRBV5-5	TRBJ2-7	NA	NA	TGTGCCAGCAGCTTGGCCGTGACCGCCCTAGGGGTCGAGCAGTACTTC	CASSLAVTALGVEQYF
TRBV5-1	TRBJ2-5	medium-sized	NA	TGCGCCAGCAGCTTAGGTGGCAGGGGTTTACAAGAGACCCAGTACTTC	CASSLGGRGLQETQYF
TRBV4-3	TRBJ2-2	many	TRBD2	TGCGCCAGCAGCCAGATGGACGGACTAGCGGGGGACTCCGCCGGGGAGCTGTTTTTT	CASSQMDGLAGDSAGELFF
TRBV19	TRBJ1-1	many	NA	TGTGCCAGTAGTATAGCGGGCACCAACACTGAAGCTTTCTTT	CASSIAGTNTEAFF
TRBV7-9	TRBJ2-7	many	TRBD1	TGTGCCAGCAGCACCGGGACAGAATACGAGCAGTACTTC	CASSTGTEYEQYF
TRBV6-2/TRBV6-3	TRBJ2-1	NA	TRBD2	TGTGCCAGCAGTTCGTTTCTAGCGGGACTTTACAATGAGCAGTTCTTC	CASSSFLAGLYNEQFF
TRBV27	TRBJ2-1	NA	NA	TGTGCCAGCGCCCGGGGCCTTGACGGCCTAAATGAGCAGTTCTTC	CASARGLDGLNEQFF
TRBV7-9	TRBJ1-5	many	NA	TGTGCCAGCAGCCCTCTCGGGGGAGATCAGCCCCAGCATTTT	CASSPLGGDQPQHF
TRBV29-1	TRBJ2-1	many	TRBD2	TGCAGCGTCCGGACTAGCGTCTACAATGAGCAGTTCTTC	CSVRTSVYNEQFF
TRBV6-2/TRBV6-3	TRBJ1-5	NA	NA	TGTGCCAGCAGTTGGCAGCCATATCAGCCCCGGCATTTT	CASSWQPYQPRHF
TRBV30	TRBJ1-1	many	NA	TGTGCCTGGAGTGTATCACTGAACACTGAAGCTTTCTTT	CAWSVSLNTEAFF
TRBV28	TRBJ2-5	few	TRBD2	TGTGCCAGCAGTTTAACGGGGGAGGGCCGAGAGACCCAGTACTTC	CASSLTGEGRETQYF
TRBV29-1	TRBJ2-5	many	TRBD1	TGCAGCGTTGAACCCGTAGACGGGACAGCAGAAGAGACCCAGTACTTC	CSVEPVDGTAEETQYF
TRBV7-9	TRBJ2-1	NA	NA	TGTGCCAGCAGCCCGGTATCCTACAATGAGCAGTTCTTC	CASSPVSYNEQFF
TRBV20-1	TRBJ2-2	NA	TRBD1	TGCAGTGCTGCGACAGGGATCCCCGGGGAGCTGTTTTTT	CSAATGIPGELFF
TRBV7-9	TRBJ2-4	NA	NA	TGTGCCAGCGGCGACAACAGTCTCCTAGCCAAAAACATTCAGTACTTC	CASGDNSLLAKNIQYF
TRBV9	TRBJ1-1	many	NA	TGTGCCAGCAGCGTAAGCAGGTCGGGCACTGAAGCTTTCTTT	CASSVSRSGTEAFF
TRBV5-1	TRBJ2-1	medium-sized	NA	TGCGCCAGCAGGCCCCGGCAGGGCCCCAATGAGCAGTTCTTC	CASRPRQGPNEQFF
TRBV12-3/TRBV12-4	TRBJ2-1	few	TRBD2	TGTGCCAGCAGTTTAGCGGCTAGCGGGGGGAGGTATGAGCAGTTCTTC	CASSLAASGGRYEQFF
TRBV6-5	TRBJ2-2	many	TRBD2	TGTGCCAGCAGCAGGACTAGCGGGGGGTTGGCCGGGGAGCTGTTTTTT	CASSRTSGGLAGELFF
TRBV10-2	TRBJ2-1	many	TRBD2	TGCGCCAGCAGTGTCCTAGCGGGGAGTGGTGAGCAGTTCTTC	CASSVLAGSGEQFF
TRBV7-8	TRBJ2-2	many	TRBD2	TGTGCCAGCAGCATAAATGGACTAGCGGGGTCGTACACCGGGGAGCTGTTTTTT	CASSINGLAGSYTGELFF
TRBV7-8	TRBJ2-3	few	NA	TGTGCCAGCAGCTTAGCGCGAGTTGGGGGTTCTTCAGATACGCAGTATTTT	CASSLARVGGSSDTQYF
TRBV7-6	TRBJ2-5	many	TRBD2	TGTGCCAGCAGCTTAAGGTGGGGGGGGAGCCCCGAGACCCAGTACTTC	CASSLRWGGSPETQYF
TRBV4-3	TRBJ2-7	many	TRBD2	TGCGCCAGCAGCCAAGATCGGACTAGCCCCCACGAGCAGTACTTC	CASSQDRTSPHEQYF
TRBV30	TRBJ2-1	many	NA	TGTGCCTGGAGTTGGTGGGGGAATGAGCAGTTCTTC	CAWSWWGNEQFF
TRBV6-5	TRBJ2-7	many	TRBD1	TGTGCCAGCAACCCGGGACAGGAAAGTTACGAGCAGTACTTC	CASNPGQESYEQYF
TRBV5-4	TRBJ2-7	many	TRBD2	TGTGCCAGCAGCTTGGAACTAGCGGGGGGACACGAGCAGTACTTC	CASSLELAGGHEQYF
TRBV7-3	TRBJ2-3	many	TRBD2	TGTGCCAGCAGCCCAGGACTAGCAGATACGCAGTATTTT	CASSPGLADTQYF
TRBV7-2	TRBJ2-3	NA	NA	TGTGCCAGCAGCTCTTACAGGGTTAGCACAGATATGCAGTATTTC	CASSSYRVSTDMQYF
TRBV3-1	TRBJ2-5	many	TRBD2	TGTGCCAGCAGCCGGGGGGAGGGCCCAGAGACCCAGTACTTC	CASSRGEGPETQYF
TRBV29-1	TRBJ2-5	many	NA	TGCAGCGTTGCAGACCAAGAGACCCAGTACTTC	CSVADQETQYF
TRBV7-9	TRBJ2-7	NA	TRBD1	TGTGCCAGCAGCGACTCCCAGGACAGGGCCTACGAGCAGTACTTC	CASSDSQDRAYEQYF
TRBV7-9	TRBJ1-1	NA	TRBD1	TGTGCCAGCAGCCCGACGGACAGGCCGCACACTGAAGCTTTCTTT	CASSPTDRPHTEAFF
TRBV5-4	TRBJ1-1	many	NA	TGTGCCAGCAGCTTGGGGACTGAAGCTTTCTTT	CASSLGTEAFF
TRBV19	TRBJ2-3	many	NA	TGTGCCAGTAGTACTAGTAGCACAGATACGCAGTATTTT	CASSTSSTDTQYF